This is a list of T cell receptor beta chains from one sample in a study of graft-versus-host responses after intestinal transplantation. Sequenced by immunoSEQ multiplex PCR; TCRdb stores in-frame clones only, minus some. The table shows around 15,000 clones, with about 80% occurring only once. The specimen comprised ileum tissue, sampled approximately 110 days after intestinal transplant. Every receptor here comes from a human patient who received an intestinal transplant, so some T cells may come from the graft donor. Both conserved end residues are part of each CDR3. The D gene is left open where the match is weak. Clone size is not always given. Where it is, it says once, few, many or a class for expanded clones.

D gene,J gene,clone size,V gene,CDR3 protein,CDR3 DNA
TRBD1,TRBJ1-1,few,TRBV4-3,CASSQNAYRGTEAFF,TGCGCCAGCAGCCAGAATGCCTACAGGGGAACTGAAGCTTTCTTT
NA,TRBJ2-3,few,TRBV13,CASSLGGTGADTQYF,TGTGCCAGCAGCTTAGGCGGGACGGGAGCAGATACGCAGTATTTT
NA,TRBJ1-2,NA,TRBV7-4,CASSLSPQSLSVGYTF,TGTGCCAGCAGCTTGTCCCCCCAATCTCTCTCGGTTGGCTACACCTTC
NA,TRBJ1-5,NA,TRBV6-4,CASAWGFDQPQHF,TGTGCCAGCGCGTGGGGTTTCGATCAGCCCCAGCATTTT
TRBD1,TRBJ1-6,NA,TRBV9,CASSVGTGGSPLHF,TGTGCCAGCAGCGTAGGGACAGGGGGCTCACCCCTCCACTTT
NA,TRBJ1-1,once,TRBV2,CASSEKWAGNTEAFF,TGTGCCAGCAGTGAAAAGTGGGCCGGGAACACTGAAGCTTTCTTT
TRBD2,TRBJ2-1,NA,TRBV4-2,CASSQEGTSAHEQFF,TGTGCCAGCAGCCAAGAGGGGACTAGCGCGCATGAGCAGTTCTTC
NA,TRBJ2-2,NA,TRBV5-1,CASSFRSTNTGELFF,TGCGCCAGCAGCTTCCGGTCCACGAACACCGGGGAGCTGTTTTTT
TRBD2,TRBJ2-1,medium-sized,TRBV4-3,CASSQGAGGGFHEQFF,TGCGCCAGCAGCCAAGGAGCGGGAGGGGGTTTCCATGAGCAGTTCTTC
NA,TRBJ2-7,NA,TRBV28,CASSFEGPPGEQYF,TGTGCCAGCAGTTTTGAGGGGCCGCCTGGCGAGCAGTACTTC
TRBD1,TRBJ2-1,NA,TRBV25-1,CASSEQGALPFF,TGTGCCAGCAGTGAACAGGGGGCCCTCCCGTTCTTC
NA,TRBJ2-3,NA,TRBV5-4,CASSLAGSEDTQYF,TGTGCCAGCAGCTTGGCAGGGAGTGAAGATACGCAGTATTTT
NA,TRBJ2-7,few,TRBV5-1,CASSFHPVGEQYF,TGCGCCAGCAGCTTCCACCCCGTAGGCGAGCAGTACTTC
NA,TRBJ1-2,NA,TRBV6-7,CASSWTASNYGYTF,TGTGCCAGCAGCTGGACAGCATCTAACTATGGCTACACCTTC
NA,TRBJ1-4,once,TRBV5-8,CASLRDKDSYEKLFF,TGTGCCAGTTTGAGAGACAAGGACTCTTATGAAAAACTGTTTTTT
TRBD2,TRBJ2-7,once,TRBV7-2,CASSRVLAGNYEQYF,TGTGCCAGCAGCCGAGTACTAGCGGGAAACTACGAGCAGTACTTC
NA,TRBJ2-1,NA,TRBV28,CASSPPPGTPLNDEQFF,TGTGCCAGCAGTCCTCCCCCCGGGACACCCCTTAATGATGAGCAGTTCTTC
TRBD1,TRBJ2-4,NA,TRBV28,CASSFGILGQGEYLAKNIQYF,TGTGCCAGCAGTTTCGGTATCCTCGGACAGGGGGAATATCTAGCCAAAAACATTCAGTACTTC
NA,TRBJ2-1,once,TRBV5-1,CASGKFADGSYYNEQFF,TGCGCCAGCGGGAAGTTCGCGGACGGGAGTTACTACAATGAGCAGTTCTTC
NA,TRBJ2-3,NA,TRBV4-1,CASSPEIPTDTQYF,TGCGCCAGCAGCCCGGAAATTCCCACAGATACGCAGTATTTT
NA,TRBJ2-1,NA,TRBV25-1,CASRDSYNEQFF,TGTGCCAGCAGGGACAGCTACAATGAGCAGTTCTTC
NA,TRBJ1-6,NA,TRBV5-1,CASSSNPGIYNSPLHF,TGCGCCAGCAGCTCGAACCCCGGGATTTATAATTCACCCCTCCACTTT
TRBD1,TRBJ2-7,NA,TRBV18,CASSFGQGNYEQYF,TGTGCCAGCTCATTCGGACAGGGGAACTACGAGCAGTACTTC
NA,TRBJ2-5,NA,TRBV4-1,CASSQDRGHWGRETQYF,TGCGCCAGCAGCCAAGATAGGGGACATTGGGGCAGAGAGACCCAGTACTTC
TRBD1,TRBJ1-1,NA,TRBV20-1,CVQGRGTEAFF,TGCGTACAGGGGCGTGGCACTGAAGCTTTCTTT
TRBD2,TRBJ2-7,NA,TRBV11-3,CASSSPGLAGGPVYEQYF,TGTGCCAGCAGCTCCCCGGGACTAGCGGGAGGGCCGGTTTACGAGCAGTACTTC
NA,TRBJ2-2,few,TRBV27,CASSLRGGELFF,TGTGCCAGCAGTTTAAGGGGGGGGGAGCTGTTTTTT
NA,TRBJ2-7,NA,TRBV7-9,CASSLLGHNYEQYF,TGTGCCAGCAGCTTATTGGGACATAACTACGAGCAGTACTTC
TRBD1,TRBJ1-3,NA,TRBV7-9,CASSLDPPGQGDTIYF,TGTGCCAGCAGCTTAGATCCCCCGGGACAGGGAGACACCATATATTTT
NA,TRBJ1-1,NA,TRBV12-1,CASSPITGPTEAFF,TGTGCCAGCAGCCCTATTACAGGGCCCACTGAAGCTTTCTTT
NA,TRBJ2-7,NA,TRBV6-6,CASSPSSSYEQYF,TGTGCCAGCAGTCCGAGTTCCTCCTACGAGCAGTACTTC
NA,TRBJ2-7,NA,TRBV5-1,CASSSPKYPGSVVAYEQYF,TGCGCCAGCAGCTCACCCAAATATCCGGGGTCCGTAGTGGCCTACGAGCAGTACTTC
TRBD2,TRBJ2-7,few,TRBV7-2,CASSLGQGREGYEQYF,TGTGCCAGCAGCTTAGGCCAGGGCCGGGAGGGCTACGAGCAGTACTTC
TRBD2,TRBJ2-7,NA,TRBV7-9,CASSSHWPSGSFNEQYF,TGTGCCAGCAGCTCCCATTGGCCTAGCGGGAGTTTCAACGAGCAGTACTTC
NA,TRBJ1-2,NA,TRBV9,CASSAPSDPTEFYGYTF,TGTGCCAGCAGCGCACCCAGTGACCCGACAGAGTTCTATGGCTACACCTTC
NA,TRBJ1-5,NA,TRBV10-3,CAISESDRTADNQPQHF,TGTGCCATCAGTGAGTCCGACAGAACAGCAGACAATCAGCCCCAGCATTTT
NA,TRBJ1-4,few,TRBV4-3,CASSQDHAGAVNEKLFF,TGCGCCAGCAGCCAAGATCACGCAGGGGCCGTCAATGAAAAACTGTTTTTT
NA,TRBJ1-1,NA,TRBV6-5,CASSVPGRTEAFF,TGTGCCAGCAGTGTACCGGGGCGGACTGAAGCTTTCTTT
NA,TRBJ2-5,NA,TRBV7-2,CASSPTRTQYF,TGTGCCAGCAGCCCCACGCGGACCCAGTACTTC
NA,TRBJ2-4,NA,TRBV5-1,CASSFSLAKNIQYF,TGCGCCAGCAGCTTCTCACTAGCCAAAAACATTCAGTACTTC
TRBD1,TRBJ1-4,few,TRBV28,CASRLPGQGGGKLFF,TGTGCCAGCAGACTCCCGGGACAGGGGGGAGGAAAACTGTTTTTT
TRBD1,TRBJ2-1,NA,TRBV7-2,CASSARDRVSGNEQFF,TGTGCCAGCAGCGCCAGGGACAGGGTCTCTGGCAATGAGCAGTTCTTC
TRBD2,TRBJ2-1,NA,TRBV11-2,CASSPLSLREGRNEQFF,TGTGCCAGCAGCCCCCTGTCCCTGCGGGAGGGTCGGAATGAGCAGTTCTTC
NA,TRBJ2-7,NA,TRBV5-1,CASSTHLKFYEQYF,TGCGCCAGCAGCACGCACCTTAAGTTTTACGAGCAGTACTTC
NA,TRBJ1-5,NA,TRBV7-9,CASSKVQFGAGHQPQHF,TGTGCCAGCAGCAAAGTTCAATTTGGGGCAGGGCATCAGCCCCAGCATTTT
NA,TRBJ2-2,NA,TRBV11-2,CASSLGGYGELFF,TGTGCCAGCAGCTTAGGGGGATACGGGGAGCTGTTTTTT
TRBD2,TRBJ2-7,NA,TRBV2,CASTRVAGGSYEQYF,TGTGCCAGCACCAGAGTAGCGGGAGGGTCCTACGAGCAGTACTTC
NA,TRBJ1-1,NA,TRBV29-1,CSVDSWGEKGLNTEAFF,TGCAGCGTTGACTCGTGGGGGGAGAAGGGATTGAACACTGAAGCTTTCTTT
TRBD1,TRBJ2-3,once,TRBV6-4,CASSDSQGADTQYF,TGTGCCAGCAGTGACTCGCAGGGGGCAGATACGCAGTATTTT
NA,TRBJ2-6,NA,TRBV28,CASSRLGTLAGANVLTF,TGTGCCAGCAGTAGGTTAGGGACGCTGGCTGGGGCCAACGTCCTGACTTTC
NA,TRBJ2-3,NA,TRBV5-6,CASSSGLIWDTQYF,TGTGCCAGCAGCTCCGGACTAATATGGGATACGCAGTATTTT
NA,TRBJ2-2,NA,TRBV2,CASSSELQDTGELFF,TGTGCCAGCAGTTCAGAATTACAGGACACCGGGGAGCTGTTTTTT
TRBD1,TRBJ2-1,NA,TRBV6-6,CASSGDRGRDEQFF,TGTGCCAGCAGTGGGGACAGGGGGCGCGATGAGCAGTTCTTC
NA,TRBJ2-3,NA,TRBV7-2,CASSLGLEADTQYF,TGTGCCAGCAGCTTAGGACTAGAGGCAGATACGCAGTATTTT